A selection of T cell receptor beta chains follows, all from one sample in a study of blood T cell repertoires in COVID-19. Method: immunoSEQ multiplex PCR; TCRdb's copy keeps in-frame clones and lacks some. The sample lists around 290,000 clones; just over 90% were seen once. The sequenced sample was peripheral blood. These receptors were taken from a woman aged 25 to 39 with COVID-19, enrolled during active disease. The CDR3 runs from the conserved cysteine through the conserved F or W. D genes are given only for firm matches. Size is stated for part of the rows, as once, few or many counts, or as a class when the clone is expanded.

NA	TRBV18	NA	TRBJ2-7	TGTGCCAGCTCACCTACTACCTACGAGCAGTACTTC	CASSPTTYEQYF
NA	TRBV3-1/TRBV3-2	NA	TRBJ1-1	TGTGCCAGCAGCCCCGGGACTGTCATCAGTTCTGAAGCTTTCTTT	CASSPGTVISSEAFF
NA	TRBV7-2	NA	TRBJ1-3	TGTGCCAGCAGCTTAGGGGCTGCTGGAAACACCATATATTTT	CASSLGAAGNTIYF
TRBD2	TRBV15	once	TRBJ2-2	TGTGCCACCAGCAGCGGAGCGGGAGACACCGGGGAGCTGTTTTTT	CATSSGAGDTGELFF
TRBD1	TRBV10-3	NA	TRBJ1-2	TGTGCCATCAGTGACCCGGACAGGGGGCGGACTGTATATGGCTACACCTTC	CAISDPDRGRTVYGYTF
NA	TRBV10-3	NA	TRBJ1-1	TGTGCCACCGCGAGGGAGACTGAAGCTTTCTTT	CATARETEAFF
NA	TRBV14	NA	TRBJ1-1	TGTGCCAGCAGCCAGGGGGCTGGCACTGAAGCTTTCTTT	CASSQGAGTEAFF
NA	TRBV27	NA	TRBJ2-7	TGTGCCAGCAGTTTTGGTGCGGTTTACGAGCAGTACTTC	CASSFGAVYEQYF
TRBD1	TRBV14	NA	TRBJ1-2	TGTGCCAGCAGCCAAGCGATTACAGGGGTGGGCTACACCTTC	CASSQAITGVGYTF
NA	TRBV7-2	NA	TRBJ1-2	TGTGCCAGCAGCTTAGAGCCGCAGGCCAACTATGGCTACACCTTC	CASSLEPQANYGYTF